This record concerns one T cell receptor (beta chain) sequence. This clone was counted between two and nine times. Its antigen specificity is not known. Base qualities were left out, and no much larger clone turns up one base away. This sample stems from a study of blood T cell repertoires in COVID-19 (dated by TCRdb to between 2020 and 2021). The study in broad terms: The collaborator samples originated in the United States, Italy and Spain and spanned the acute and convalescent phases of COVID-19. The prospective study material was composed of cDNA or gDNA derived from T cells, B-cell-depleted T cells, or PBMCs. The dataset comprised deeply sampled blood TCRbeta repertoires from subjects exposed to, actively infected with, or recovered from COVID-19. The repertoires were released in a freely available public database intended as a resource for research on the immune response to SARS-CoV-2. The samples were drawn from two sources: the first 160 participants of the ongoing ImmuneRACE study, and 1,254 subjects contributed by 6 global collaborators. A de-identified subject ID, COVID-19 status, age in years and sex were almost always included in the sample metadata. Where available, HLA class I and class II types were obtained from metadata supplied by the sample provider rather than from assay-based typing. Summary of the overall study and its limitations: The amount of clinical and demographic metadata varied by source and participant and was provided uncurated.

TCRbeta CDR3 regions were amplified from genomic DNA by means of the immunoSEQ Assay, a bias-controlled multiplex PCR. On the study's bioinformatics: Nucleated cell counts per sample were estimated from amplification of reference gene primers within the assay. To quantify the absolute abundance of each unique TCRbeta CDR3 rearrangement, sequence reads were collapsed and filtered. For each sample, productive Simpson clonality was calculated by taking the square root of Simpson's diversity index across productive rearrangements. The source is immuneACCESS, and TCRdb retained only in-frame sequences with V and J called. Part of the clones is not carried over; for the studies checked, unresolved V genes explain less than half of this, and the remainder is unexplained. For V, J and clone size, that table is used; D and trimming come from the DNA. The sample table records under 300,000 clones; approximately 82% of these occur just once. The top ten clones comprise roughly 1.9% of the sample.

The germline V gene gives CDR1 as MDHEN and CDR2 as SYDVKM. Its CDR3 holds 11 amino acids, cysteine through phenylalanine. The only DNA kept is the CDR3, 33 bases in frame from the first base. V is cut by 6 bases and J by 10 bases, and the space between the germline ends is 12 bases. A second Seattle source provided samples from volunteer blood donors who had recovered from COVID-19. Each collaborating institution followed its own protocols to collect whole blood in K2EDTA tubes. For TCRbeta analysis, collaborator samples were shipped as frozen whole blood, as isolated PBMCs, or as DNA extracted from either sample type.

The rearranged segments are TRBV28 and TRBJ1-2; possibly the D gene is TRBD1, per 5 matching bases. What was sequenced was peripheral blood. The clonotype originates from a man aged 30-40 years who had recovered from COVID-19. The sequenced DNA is TGTGCCAGCAGCTCACAGGACATCTACACCTTC. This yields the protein CASSSQDIYTF.